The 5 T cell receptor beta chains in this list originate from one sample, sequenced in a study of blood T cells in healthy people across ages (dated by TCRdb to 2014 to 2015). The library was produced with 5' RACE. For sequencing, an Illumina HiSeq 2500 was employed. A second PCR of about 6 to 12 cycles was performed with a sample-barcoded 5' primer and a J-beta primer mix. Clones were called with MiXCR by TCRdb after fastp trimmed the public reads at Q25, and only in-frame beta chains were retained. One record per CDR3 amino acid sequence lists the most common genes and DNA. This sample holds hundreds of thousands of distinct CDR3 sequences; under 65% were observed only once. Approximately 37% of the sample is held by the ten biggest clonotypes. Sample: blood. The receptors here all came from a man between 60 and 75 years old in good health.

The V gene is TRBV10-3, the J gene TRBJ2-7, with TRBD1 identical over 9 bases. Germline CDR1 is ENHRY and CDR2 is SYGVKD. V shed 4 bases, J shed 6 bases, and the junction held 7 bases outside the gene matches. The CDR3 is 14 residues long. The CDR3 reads CAISGSTGGLEQYF. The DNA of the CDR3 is TGTGCCATCAGTGGGTCTACAGGGGGCCTCGAGCAGTACTTC.

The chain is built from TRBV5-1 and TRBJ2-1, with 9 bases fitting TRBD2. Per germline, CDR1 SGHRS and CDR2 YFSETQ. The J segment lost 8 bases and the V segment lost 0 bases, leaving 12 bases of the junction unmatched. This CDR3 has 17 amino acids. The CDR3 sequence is CASSLARGGGAPDEQFF. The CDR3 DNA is TGCGCCAGCAGCTTGGCCAGGGGCGGGGGGGCCCCGGATGAGCAGTTCTTC.

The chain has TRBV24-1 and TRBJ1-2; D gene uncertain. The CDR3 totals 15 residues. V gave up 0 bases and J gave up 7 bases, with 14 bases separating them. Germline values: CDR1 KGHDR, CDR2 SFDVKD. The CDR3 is CATSDLSGAVSGYTF. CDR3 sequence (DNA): TGTGCCACCAGTGATTTGTCCGGTGCAGTAAGTGGCTACACCTTC.

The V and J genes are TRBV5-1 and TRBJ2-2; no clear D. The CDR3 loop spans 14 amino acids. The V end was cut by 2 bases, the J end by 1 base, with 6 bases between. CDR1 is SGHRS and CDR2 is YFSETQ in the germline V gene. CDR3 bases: TGCGCCAGCAGCTTCTCGGAGAACACCGGGGAGCTGTTTTTT. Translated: CASSFSENTGELFF.

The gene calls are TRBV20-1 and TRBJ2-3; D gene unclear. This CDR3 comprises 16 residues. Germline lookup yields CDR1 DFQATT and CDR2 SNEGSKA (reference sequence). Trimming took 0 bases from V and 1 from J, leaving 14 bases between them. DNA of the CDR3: TGCAGTGCTAGAGATTTGGCCGGGTCCCGCACAGATACGCAGTATTTT. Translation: CSARDLAGSRTDTQYF.